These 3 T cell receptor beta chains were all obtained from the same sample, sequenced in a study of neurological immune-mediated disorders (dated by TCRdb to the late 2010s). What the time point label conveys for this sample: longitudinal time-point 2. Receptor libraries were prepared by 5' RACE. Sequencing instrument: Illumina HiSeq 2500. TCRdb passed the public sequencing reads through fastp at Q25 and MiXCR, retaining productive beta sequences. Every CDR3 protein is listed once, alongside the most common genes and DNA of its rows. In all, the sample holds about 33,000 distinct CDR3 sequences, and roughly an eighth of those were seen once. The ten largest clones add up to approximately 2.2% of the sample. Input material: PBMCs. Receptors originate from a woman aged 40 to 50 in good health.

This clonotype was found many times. CDR3: CAISESSAGNNEQFF. The DNA of the CDR3 is TGTGCCATCAGTGAGTCGTCAGCGGGGAACAATGAGCAGTTCTTC. V is TRBV10-3 and J is TRBJ2-1, with TRBD2 matching over 7 bases. V dropped 0 bases and J dropped 5; count of bases not matched to a gene: 4. This CDR3 has 15 amino acids. In germline, CDR1 is ENHRY, CDR2 SYGVKD.

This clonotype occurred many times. The chain's CDR3 is CSVGGDKYEQYF. The CDR3 DNA reads TGCAGCGTTGGAGGGGACAAGTACGAGCAGTACTTC. The chain links TRBV29-1 to TRBJ2-7; the D gene is possibly TRBD1 (6 bases). V lost 4 bases to trimming and J lost 4 bases, with 11 bases between them. This CDR3 has 12 residues. Per the germline V gene, CDR1 is SQVTM and CDR2 is ANQGSEA.

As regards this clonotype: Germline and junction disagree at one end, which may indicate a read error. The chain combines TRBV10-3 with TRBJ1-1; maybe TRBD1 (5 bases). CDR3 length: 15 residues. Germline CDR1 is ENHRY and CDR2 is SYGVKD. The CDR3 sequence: CDISESKGSSTEAFF. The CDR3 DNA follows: TGTGACATCAGTGAGTCAAAGGGGTCAAGCACTGAAGCTTTCTTT.